The subject of this entry is one T cell receptor beta chain. The CDR3 spans 15 residues. The V gene lost 4 bases and the J gene lost 6 bases, with 16 bases spanning the gap. Germline values: CDR1 SGDLS, CDR2 YYNGEE. Using immunoSEQ multiplex PCR, the repertoire was profiled, and TCRdb retains in-frame clones only, with some absent. The table lists about 160,000 clones, 75% to 90% of them singletons. This record belongs to a study of T cell responses to AZD1222 COVID-19 vaccine. The chain carries TRBV9 and TRBJ2-2; tentative D call: TRBD2 (5 bases). The clonotype comes from an adult in good health. This specimen was peripheral blood, taken on day 0 of AZD1222 vaccination. CDR3 sequence reads: CASSPNVMRAGELFF. CDR3 nucleotides: TGTGCCAGCAGCCCAAACGTAATGAGGGCCGGGGAGCTGTTTTTT. Filled out from reference TRBV9 and TRBJ2-2, the complete variable domain reads DSGVTQTPKHLITATGQRVTLRCSPRSGDLSVYWYQQSLDQGLQFLIQYYNGEERAKGNILERFSAQQFPDLHSELNLSSLELGDSALYFCASSPNVMRAGELFFGEGSRLTVL.